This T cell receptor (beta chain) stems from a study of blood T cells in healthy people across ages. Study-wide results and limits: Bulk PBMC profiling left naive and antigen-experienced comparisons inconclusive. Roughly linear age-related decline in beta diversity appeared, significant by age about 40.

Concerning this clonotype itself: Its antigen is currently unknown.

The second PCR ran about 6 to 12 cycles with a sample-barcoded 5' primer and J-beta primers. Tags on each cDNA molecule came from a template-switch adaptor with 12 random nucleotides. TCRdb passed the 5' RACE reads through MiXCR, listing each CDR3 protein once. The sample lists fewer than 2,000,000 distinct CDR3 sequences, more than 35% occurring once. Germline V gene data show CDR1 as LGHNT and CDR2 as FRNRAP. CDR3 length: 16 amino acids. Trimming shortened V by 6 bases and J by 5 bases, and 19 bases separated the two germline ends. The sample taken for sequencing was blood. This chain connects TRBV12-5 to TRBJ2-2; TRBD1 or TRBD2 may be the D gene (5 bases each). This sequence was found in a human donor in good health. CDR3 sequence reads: CASGFMLGPVTGELFF. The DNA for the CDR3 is TGTGCTAGTGGCTTTATGCTGGGACCAGTGACCGGGGAGCTGTTTTTT.